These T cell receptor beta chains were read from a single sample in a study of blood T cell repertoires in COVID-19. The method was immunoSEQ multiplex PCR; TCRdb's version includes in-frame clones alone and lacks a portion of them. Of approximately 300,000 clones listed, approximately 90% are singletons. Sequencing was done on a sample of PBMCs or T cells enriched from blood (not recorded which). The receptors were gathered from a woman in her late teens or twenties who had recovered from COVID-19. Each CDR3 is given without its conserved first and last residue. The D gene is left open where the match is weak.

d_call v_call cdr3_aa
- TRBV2 ASRNGGSSGNTIY
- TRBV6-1 ASSELGTAGEKLF
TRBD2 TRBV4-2 ASSQDRASGGSISTDTQY
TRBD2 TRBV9 ASSVEPAGGQEQF
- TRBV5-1 ASAISRWTDTQY
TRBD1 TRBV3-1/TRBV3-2 ASSQVVGQVNYGYT
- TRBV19 ASSVIRGSLNTEAF
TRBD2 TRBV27 ASSLLAGGPYNEQF
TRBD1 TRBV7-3 ASSLTQGASEAF
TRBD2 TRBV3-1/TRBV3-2 ASSQPGLGGNEQF
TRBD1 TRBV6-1 ASSEEGQGPYGYT
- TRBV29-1 SVPVSWGQNTEAF
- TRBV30 AWSLAGGNTIY
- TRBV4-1 ASSQWLRGEEKLF
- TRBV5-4 ASSLVERPEAF
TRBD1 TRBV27 ATQTGSETQY
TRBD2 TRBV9 ASSVWTSGGDEQF
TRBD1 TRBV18 ASSQNRGANTGELF
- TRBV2 ASSSKTPGETQY
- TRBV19 ASMDRYSNQPQH
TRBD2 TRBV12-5 ASGLAVPGGVGQETQY
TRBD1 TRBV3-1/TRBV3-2 ASSQALTGAEQY
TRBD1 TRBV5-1 ASSWNRGTGELF
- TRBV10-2 ASSEDGDGYT
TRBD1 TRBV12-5 ASAIGTGHYNEQF
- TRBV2 ASSEAEGNQPQH
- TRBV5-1 ASSSELYEQY
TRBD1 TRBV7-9 ASSKTGGSGYT
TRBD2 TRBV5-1 ASSNQGTSGTQEY
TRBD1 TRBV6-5 ASSYGAGGTEAF
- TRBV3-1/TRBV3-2 ASSRGTSSGNTIY
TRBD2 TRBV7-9 ASSLRLAGAPETQY
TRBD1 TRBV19 ASRTGTGAGELF
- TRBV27 ASSSGTFAYGYT
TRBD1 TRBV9 ASSVDRGRNYGYT
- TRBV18 ASSPSLEKLF
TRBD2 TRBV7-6 ASSWGLAVQETQY
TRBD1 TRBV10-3 AVKTGDVYNEQF
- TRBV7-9 ASSGPGESQY
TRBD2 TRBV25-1 ASGGGGGRFYNEQF
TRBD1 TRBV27 ASSLSMGDREFGYT
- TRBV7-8 ASSLDFRQGYGYT
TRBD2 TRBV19 ASSISGGSSFGELF
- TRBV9 ASSVDRGPTYEQY
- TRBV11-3 ASSLNSDTQY
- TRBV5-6 ASSLVAGNFSNQPQH
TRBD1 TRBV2 ASSDRGRNQPQH
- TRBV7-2 ASSLSPGNQPQH
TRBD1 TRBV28 ASKGQGGEKLF
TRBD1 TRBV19 ASSINRGNGELF
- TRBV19 ASTPGTGANVLT
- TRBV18 ASSEGVGGNTIY